This T cell receptor beta chain appears in the sequencing data of a study of blood T cell repertoires in COVID-19 (dated by TCRdb to between 2020 and 2021). General notes on the study: Samples covering the acute and convalescent phases of COVID-19 were provided by collaborators in the United States, Italy and Spain. The dataset comprised deeply sampled blood TCRbeta repertoires from subjects exposed to, actively infected with, or recovered from COVID-19. The samples were drawn from the first 160 participants of the ongoing ImmuneRACE study and from 1,254 subjects provided by 6 global collaborators. The repertoires were made available in a free public database intended to serve as a resource for research on the immune response to SARS-CoV-2. Nearly every sample came with metadata listing a de-identified subject ID, COVID-19 status, age in years and sex. HLA class I and class II types, where available, came from metadata supplied by the sample provider rather than from assay-based typing. The prospective study material was composed of cDNA or gDNA derived from T cells, B-cell-depleted T cells, or PBMCs. Results the study describes overall, beyond this receptor: Clinical and demographic metadata were provided uncurated, with the amount varying by source and participant.

Collaborating institutions collected whole blood in K2EDTA tubes following their own protocols. For TCRbeta analysis, collaborators shipped samples in one of three forms: frozen whole blood, isolated PBMCs, or DNA extracted from either of those sample types. This clone was picked up one time. Its antigen remains undetermined. An end of the junction does not agree with germline; a read error may underlie this. The immunoSEQ Assay, a bias-controlled multiplex PCR, was used to amplify TCRbeta CDR3 regions from genomic DNA. The paper's processing steps were these. The number of nucleated cells in each sample was estimated by amplification of reference gene primers within the assay. Sequence reads were collapsed and filtered to measure the absolute abundance of every unique TCRbeta CDR3 rearrangement. For each sample, productive Simpson clonality was calculated as the square root of Simpson's diversity index over productive rearrangements. TCRdb mirrors the immuneACCESS table, restricted to in-frame sequences. Some clones are absent from its copies; in checked studies, under half trace to an unresolved V gene, and the reason for the others is unknown. V, J and clone size were drawn from that table, and D and trimming were deduced from the DNA. For this sample there are hundreds of thousands of clones; 70% to 90% appear just once. 3% to 3.5% of the sample is held by the ten biggest clonotypes.

The CDR3, cysteine through phenylalanine, is 13 amino acids long. The entry retains the CDR3 DNA only, 39 bases that are in frame from base 1. Looking up the germline V gene (reference sequence) yields CDR1 MNHNY and CDR2 SVGAGI. The chain employs TRBV6-6 and TRBJ1-3; the D gene remains uncertain. The sequenced material came from peripheral blood. This TCR was recovered from a man between 18 and 29 years old with active or convalescent COVID-19. In nucleotides, the sequence is TGTGCCAGCAGCTACTACAACGGAAACACCATATATTTT. This translates into CASSYYNGNTIYF.